A selection of T cell receptor beta chains follows, all from one sample in a study of blood T cell repertoires in COVID-19. Produced via immunoSEQ multiplex PCR; TCRdb's table is partial and in-frame only. The sample shows just under 250,000 clones, approximately 86% of them seen only once. The sample taken for sequencing was peripheral blood. The receptor set was obtained from a woman in her twenties or thirties who had recovered from COVID-19. CDR3s include the opening cysteine and the closing phenylalanine or tryptophan. D genes are given only for firm matches. Rows may omit the clone size; those that give it use once, few, many or a size class.

TRBV2	NA	TRBD2	TRBJ2-3	TGTGCCACAACGACTAGCGGGGGGAACACAGATACGCAGTATTTT	CATTTSGGNTDTQYF
TRBV5-1	NA	NA	TRBJ1-1	TGCGCCAGCAGCTTGGTGGACGGACTAGTCGGCACTGAAGCTTTCTTT	CASSLVDGLVGTEAFF
TRBV5-1	NA	NA	TRBJ2-1	TGCGCCAGCAGCCAGGGGGGCCCCGACAATGAGCAGTTCTTC	CASSQGGPDNEQFF
TRBV11-1	NA	NA	TRBJ2-2	TGTGCCAGCAGCTTAGTTGAGGCGGGGAACACCGGGGAGCTGTTTTTT	CASSLVEAGNTGELFF
TRBV2	NA	TRBD1	TRBJ1-1	TGTGCCACCGCCTTTTCTCAGACAGGGAGTCATACTGAAGCTTTCTTT	CATAFSQTGSHTEAFF
TRBV7-8	NA	NA	TRBJ1-6	TGTGCCAGCAGCTTAGCAACGGGGAATTCACCCCTCCACTTT	CASSLATGNSPLHF
TRBV9	once	TRBD2	TRBJ2-1	TGTGCCAGCAGCGTAGCTAGCGGGGGGGTTTTGTCCTACAATGAGCAGTTCTTC	CASSVASGGVLSYNEQFF
TRBV18	NA	TRBD1	TRBJ1-4	TGTGCCAGCTCAACAGGGGAGAGTGAAAAACTGTTTTTT	CASSTGESEKLFF
TRBV11-2	NA	NA	TRBJ2-7	TGTGCCAGCAGCTTAGACAGGACCTACGAGCAGTACTTC	CASSLDRTYEQYF
TRBV27	NA	TRBD1	TRBJ1-1	TGTGCCAGCAGTTTAAGGGGTTCCTACAGGGGGCCCGACACTGAAGCTTTCTTT	CASSLRGSYRGPDTEAFF
TRBV7-2	NA	TRBD1	TRBJ2-3	TGTGCCAGCAGCACTAGAGTCGGACAGGGGACACCTAGCACAGATACGCAGTATTTT	CASSTRVGQGTPSTDTQYF
TRBV3-1/TRBV3-2	NA	TRBD2	TRBJ2-5	TGTGCCAGCAGCCAAGAGTACGGGGGGGCTGAGGAGACCCAGTACTTC	CASSQEYGGAEETQYF
TRBV12-2	NA	NA	TRBJ2-7	TGTGCAAGTCGCTTAGCCGTGACTAGCGGGGGGCAATTCGAGCAGTACTTC	CASRLAVTSGGQFEQYF
TRBV6-2/TRBV6-3	NA	TRBD2	TRBJ2-1	TGTGCCAGCAGTTACTCGGGGAGGCTAGCGGGGGGGCGAACCTACAATGAGCAGTTCTTC	CASSYSGRLAGGRTYNEQFF
TRBV5-4	NA	NA	TRBJ2-1	TGTGCCAGCAGCTTGGGTCGAGGGGGTGAGCAGTTCTTC	CASSLGRGGEQFF
TRBV2	NA	TRBD1	TRBJ1-6	TGTGCCAGCAGCCCGACAGGGGGCGCAAAAAATTCACCCCTCCACTTT	CASSPTGGAKNSPLHF
TRBV7-2	NA	TRBD2	TRBJ2-1	TGTGCCAGCAGACATAGCGGGGGGGCCCAAAATGAGCAGTTCTTC	CASRHSGGAQNEQFF
TRBV19	NA	TRBD1	TRBJ1-2	TGTGCCAGTACTGGGACAGGGGGCGTTGGTAACTATGGCTACACCTTC	CASTGTGGVGNYGYTF
TRBV29-1	NA	NA	TRBJ1-2	TGCAGCGTGTTAGATACAGGCTATGGCTACACCTTC	CSVLDTGYGYTF
TRBV6-6	NA	NA	TRBJ2-1	TGTGCCAGCAGTTACGGGGGCAGTGGCTCCTACAATGAGCAGTTCTTC	CASSYGGSGSYNEQFF
TRBV11-2	NA	TRBD1	TRBJ2-1	TGTGCCAGCAGCTTAGGATCCGGGACAGGGACCTACAATGAGCAGTTCTTC	CASSLGSGTGTYNEQFF
TRBV19	few	TRBD2	TRBJ2-7	TGTGCCAGTAGTGCAGCGGGGACGGGTGGGTCCGAGCAGTACTTC	CASSAAGTGGSEQYF
TRBV27	NA	NA	TRBJ2-3	TGTGCCAGCAGTCCCTGGGAGGGGGGACAGGAGGATACGCAGTATTTT	CASSPWEGGQEDTQYF
TRBV3-1/TRBV3-2	NA	NA	TRBJ1-4	TGTGCCAGCAGCCCCATGGGGGGGTTTGATGAAAAACTGTTTTTT	CASSPMGGFDEKLFF
TRBV4-1	NA	TRBD1	TRBJ1-1	TGCGCCAGCAGCCGCCCGGGACAGGGTGCCTCGAACACTGAAGCTTTCTTT	CASSRPGQGASNTEAFF
TRBV21-1	NA	NA	TRBJ1-5	TGTGCCAGCCTTCCGAGGGGGACAGGGGATCAGCCCCAGCATTTT	CASLPRGTGDQPQHF
TRBV7-2	NA	TRBD1	TRBJ1-2	TGTGCCAGCAGCTTATTCCAGGGGGCTTATGGCTACACCTTC	CASSLFQGAYGYTF
TRBV9	NA	NA	TRBJ2-5	TGTGCCAGCAGCGTAGCCGCTAGAGGCGAGACCCAGTACTTC	CASSVAARGETQYF
TRBV18	NA	TRBD1	TRBJ2-5	TGTGCCAGCTCACCAGGGACAGTGCAGGAGACCCAGTACTTC	CASSPGTVQETQYF
TRBV6-5	once	TRBD1	TRBJ1-2	TGTGCCAGCAGTTACTCAGGACAGGGGAACTATGGCTACACCTTC	CASSYSGQGNYGYTF
TRBV5-1	NA	NA	TRBJ2-7	TGCGCCAGCAGCTTGGTCACAGAAACCTACGAGCAGTACTTC	CASSLVTETYEQYF
TRBV5-6	NA	TRBD1	TRBJ2-1	TGTGCCAGCAGCTTCGGGACAGGGGACAATGAGCAGTTCTTC	CASSFGTGDNEQFF
TRBV5-4	NA	NA	TRBJ2-4	TGTGCCAGCAGCTTGGGGCTAGGGGGGGACATTCAGTACTTC	CASSLGLGGDIQYF
TRBV19	NA	TRBD1	TRBJ2-2	TGTGCCAGTAGCCCAACAAGGACAGGGGGGCGAGGCGGGGAGCTGTTTTTT	CASSPTRTGGRGGELFF
TRBV9	NA	TRBD1	TRBJ1-2	TGTGCCAGCAGCGGCCGAAATCTTAAGGGGGCCGACTATGGCTACACCTTC	CASSGRNLKGADYGYTF
TRBV9	NA	TRBD1	TRBJ2-1	TGTGCCAGCAGCGTGGGGACAGGGTTTTTCAATGAGCAGTTCTTC	CASSVGTGFFNEQFF
TRBV27	NA	NA	TRBJ2-7	TGTGCCAGCAGTTTATTCGTTCGGGGTTACGAGCAGTACTTC	CASSLFVRGYEQYF
TRBV4-1	NA	TRBD1	TRBJ2-1	TGCGCCAGCAGTCAGGGGGCAGGATACAATGAGCAGTTCTTC	CASSQGAGYNEQFF
TRBV6-2/TRBV6-3	NA	TRBD1	TRBJ1-1	TGTGCCAGCAGTTACTCCGGGACAGGGAAAAACACTGAAGCTTTCTTT	CASSYSGTGKNTEAFF
TRBV29-1	NA	TRBD1	TRBJ2-5	TGCAGCGTTCGGAAAGGACAGGGGGTATCTGAGACCCAGTACTTC	CSVRKGQGVSETQYF
TRBV5-5	NA	TRBD2	TRBJ2-5	TGTGCCAGCAGCTTGGGTCTAGCGGGGGTAGAGACCCAGTACTTC	CASSLGLAGVETQYF
TRBV29-1	NA	NA	TRBJ2-1	TGCAGCGTTTATACCACCTCGGGGGGCCTTGAGCAGTTCTTC	CSVYTTSGGLEQFF
TRBV20-1	NA	TRBD2	TRBJ2-7	TGCAGTGCTAGAGTGAGGGAGGGTATGTACTTC	CSARVREGMYF